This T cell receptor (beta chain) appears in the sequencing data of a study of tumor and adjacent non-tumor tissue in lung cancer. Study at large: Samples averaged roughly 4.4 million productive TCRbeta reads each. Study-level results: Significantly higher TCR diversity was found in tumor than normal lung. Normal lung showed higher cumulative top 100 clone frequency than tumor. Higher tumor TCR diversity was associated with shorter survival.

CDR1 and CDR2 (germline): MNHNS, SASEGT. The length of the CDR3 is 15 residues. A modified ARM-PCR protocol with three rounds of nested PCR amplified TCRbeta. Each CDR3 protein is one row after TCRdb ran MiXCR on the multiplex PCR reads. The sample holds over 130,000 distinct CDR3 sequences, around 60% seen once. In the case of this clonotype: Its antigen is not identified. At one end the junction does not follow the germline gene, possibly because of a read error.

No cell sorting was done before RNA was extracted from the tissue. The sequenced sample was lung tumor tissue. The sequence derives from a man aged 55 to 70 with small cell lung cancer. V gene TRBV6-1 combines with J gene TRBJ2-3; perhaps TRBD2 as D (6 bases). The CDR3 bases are TGTGCCAGCAGATACGACCGGGAGAAGACAGATACGAAGTATTTT. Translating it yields CASRYDREKTDTKYF.